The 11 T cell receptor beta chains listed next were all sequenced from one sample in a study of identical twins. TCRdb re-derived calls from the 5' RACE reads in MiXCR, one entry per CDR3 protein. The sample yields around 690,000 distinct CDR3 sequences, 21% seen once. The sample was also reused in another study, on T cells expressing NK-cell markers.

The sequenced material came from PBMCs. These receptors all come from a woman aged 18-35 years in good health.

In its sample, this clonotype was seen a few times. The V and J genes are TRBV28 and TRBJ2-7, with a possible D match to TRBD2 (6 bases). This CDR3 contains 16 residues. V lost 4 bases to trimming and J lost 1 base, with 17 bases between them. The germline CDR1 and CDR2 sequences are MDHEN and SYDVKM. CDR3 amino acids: CASSSPGLRGSYEQYF. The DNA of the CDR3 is TGTGCCAGCAGTTCCCCGGGACTCCGCGGATCCTACGAGCAGTACTTC.

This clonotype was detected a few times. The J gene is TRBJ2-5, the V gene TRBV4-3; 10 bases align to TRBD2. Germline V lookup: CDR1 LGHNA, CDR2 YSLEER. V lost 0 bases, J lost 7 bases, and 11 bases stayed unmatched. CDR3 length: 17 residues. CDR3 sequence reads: CASSQDVQGLAYGTQYF. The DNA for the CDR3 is TGCGCCAGCAGCCAAGATGTCCAGGGACTAGCGTATGGGACCCAGTACTTC.

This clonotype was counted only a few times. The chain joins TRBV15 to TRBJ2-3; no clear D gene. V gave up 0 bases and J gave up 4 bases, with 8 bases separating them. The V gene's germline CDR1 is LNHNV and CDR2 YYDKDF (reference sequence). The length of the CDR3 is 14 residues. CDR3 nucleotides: TGTGCCACCAGCAGAGATCAGAACTCAGATACGCAGTATTTT. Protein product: CATSRDQNSDTQYF.

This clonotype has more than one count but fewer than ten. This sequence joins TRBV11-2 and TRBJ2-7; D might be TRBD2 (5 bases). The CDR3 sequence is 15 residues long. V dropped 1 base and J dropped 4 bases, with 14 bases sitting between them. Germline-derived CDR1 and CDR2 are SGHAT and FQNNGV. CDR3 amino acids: CASSLGAGVNYEQYF. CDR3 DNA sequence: TGTGCCAGCAGCTTAGGGGCCGGGGTTAATTACGAGCAGTACTTC.

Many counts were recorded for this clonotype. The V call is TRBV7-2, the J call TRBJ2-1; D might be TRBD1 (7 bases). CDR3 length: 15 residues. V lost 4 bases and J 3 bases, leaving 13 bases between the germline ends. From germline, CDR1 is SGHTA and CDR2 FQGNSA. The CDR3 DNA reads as TGTGCCAGCAGCTCCCGGAGGGGGCGCTACAATGAGCAGTTCTTC. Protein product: CASSSRRGRYNEQFF.

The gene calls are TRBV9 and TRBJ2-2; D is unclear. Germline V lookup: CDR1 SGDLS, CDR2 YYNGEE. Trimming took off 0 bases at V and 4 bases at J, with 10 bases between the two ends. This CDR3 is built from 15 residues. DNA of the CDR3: TGTGCCAGCAGCGTAGAATCTCTAGTCACCGGGGAGCTGTTTTTT. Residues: CASSVESLVTGELFF.

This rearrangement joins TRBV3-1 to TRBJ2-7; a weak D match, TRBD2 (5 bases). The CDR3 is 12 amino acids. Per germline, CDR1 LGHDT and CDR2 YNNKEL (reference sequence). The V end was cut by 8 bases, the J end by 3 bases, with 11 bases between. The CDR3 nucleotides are TGTGCCAGCGGTGCAGACTACTACGAGCAGTACTTC. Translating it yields CASGADYYEQYF.

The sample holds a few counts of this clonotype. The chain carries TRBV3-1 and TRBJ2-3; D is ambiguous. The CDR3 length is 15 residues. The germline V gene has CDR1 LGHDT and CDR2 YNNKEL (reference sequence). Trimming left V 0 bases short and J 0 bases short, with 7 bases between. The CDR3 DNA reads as TGTGCCAGCAGCCAAGAGCACACCAGCACAGATACGCAGTATTTT. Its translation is CASSQEHTSTDTQYF.

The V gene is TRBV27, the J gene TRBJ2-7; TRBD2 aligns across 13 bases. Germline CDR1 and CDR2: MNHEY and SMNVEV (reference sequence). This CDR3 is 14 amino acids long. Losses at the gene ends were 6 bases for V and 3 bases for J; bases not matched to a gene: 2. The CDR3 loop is CASRGLAGLYEQYF. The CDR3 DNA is TGTGCCAGCAGGGGACTAGCGGGGCTCTACGAGCAGTACTTC.

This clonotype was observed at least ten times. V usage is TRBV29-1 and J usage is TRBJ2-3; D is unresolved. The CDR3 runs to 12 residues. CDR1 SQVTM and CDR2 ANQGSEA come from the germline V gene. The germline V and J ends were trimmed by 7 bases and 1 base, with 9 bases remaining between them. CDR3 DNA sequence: TGCAGCGCTTCGGACCGCACAGATACGCAGTATTTT. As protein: CSASDRTDTQYF.

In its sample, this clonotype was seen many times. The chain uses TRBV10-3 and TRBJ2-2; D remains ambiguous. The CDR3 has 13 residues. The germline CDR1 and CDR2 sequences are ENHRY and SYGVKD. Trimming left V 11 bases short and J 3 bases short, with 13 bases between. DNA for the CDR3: TGTGCCGTCCGGGCCACATACACCGGGGAGCTGTTTTTT. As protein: CAVRATYTGELFF.